These T cell receptor beta chains were read from a single sample in a study of Ad26.COV2.S vaccination and SARS-CoV-2 variants. Assay: immunoSEQ multiplex PCR; the TCRdb copy retains only in-frame clones and omits some. The table shows roughly 700,000 clones, with around 89% occurring only once. The source material was peripheral blood, sampled in a trial of Ad26.COV2.S vaccine versus placebo. All receptors derive from a person between 18 and 65 years old who received the Ad26.COV2.S COVID-19 vaccine or a placebo. CDR3s include the opening cysteine and the closing phenylalanine or tryptophan. D genes are given only for firm matches. A clone size is listed for some rows: how often the clone was seen (once, few, many), or a class if it is expanded.

>TRBJ2-7|.|TRBV27|TRBD2
TGTGCCAGCAGGAGGGGGACTAGCGGTTCCTACGAGCAGTACTTC
CASRRGTSGSYEQYF
>TRBJ1-1|.|TRBV19|TRBD1
TGTGCCAGTAAGACAGGGGAGAACACTGAAGCTTTCTTT
CASKTGENTEAFF
>TRBJ1-2|.|TRBV5-6|TRBD1
TGTGCCAGCAGCCTCCCCCCACAGGGGGCGGGGGGCTACACCTTC
CASSLPPQGAGGYTF
>TRBJ2-5|.|TRBV4-3|.
TGCGCCAGCAGCCAATGGGGGAGAACCACTGGGGGGGAGACCCAGTACTTC
CASSQWGRTTGGETQYF
>TRBJ2-2|.|TRBV4-3|.
TGCGCCAGCAGCCTTATCGGGCCCCTCGGGACCGGGGAGCTGTTTTTT
CASSLIGPLGTGELFF
>TRBJ1-4|.|TRBV7-9|.
TGTGCCAGCAGCCCCGACGGAGCAACTAATGAAAAACTGTTTTTT
CASSPDGATNEKLFF
>TRBJ2-5|.|TRBV5-1|TRBD2
TGCGCCAGCAGCCCGGGACTACCCCAAGAGACCCAGTACTTC
CASSPGLPQETQYF
>TRBJ2-7|.|TRBV19|.
TGTGCCAGTAGTACCCCCTACGAGCAGTACTTC
CASSTPYEQYF
>TRBJ1-1|few|TRBV19|TRBD1
TGTGCCAGTAGTACCGGGACAGGGAACACTGAAGCTTTCTTT
CASSTGTGNTEAFF
>TRBJ1-1|.|TRBV7-2|.
TGTGCCAGCAGCTTTGGGCAGAAAATGAACACTGAAGCTTTCTTT
CASSFGQKMNTEAFF
>TRBJ2-5|.|TRBV18|.
TGTGCCAGCTCACCCGACGGGGGGCATGAGACCCAGTACTTC
CASSPDGGHETQYF
>TRBJ1-2|.|TRBV7-8|TRBD1
TGTGCCAGCAGCTTAGTCGCGACAGGGACTGCTAACTATGGCTACACCTTC
CASSLVATGTANYGYTF
>TRBJ2-4|.|TRBV18|.
TGTGCCAGCTCACCATGGATGGACAGCAAAAACATTCAGTACTTC
CASSPWMDSKNIQYF
>TRBJ2-5|.|TRBV11-1|.
TGTGCCAGCAGCTCGGTAGGGTGGTACCAAGAGACCCAGTACTTC
CASSSVGWYQETQYF
>TRBJ2-5|.|TRBV4-2|.
TGTGCCAGCAGCCAAGAAAGCTGGAGGCAAGAGACCCAGTACTTC
CASSQESWRQETQYF
>TRBJ2-2|.|TRBV4-2|TRBD2
TGTGCCAGCAGCGTGTTAGCGGGAGGTTCCACCGGGGAGCTGTTTTTT
CASSVLAGGSTGELFF
>TRBJ1-1|.|TRBV18|.
TGTGCCAGCTCACCACGCGGAGTGAACACTGAAGCTTTCTTT
CASSPRGVNTEAFF
>TRBJ1-2|.|TRBV18|TRBD1
TGTGCCAGCTCACCGTCAGGGGGTTCTTTTAACTATGGCTACACCTTC
CASSPSGGSFNYGYTF
>TRBJ2-7|once|TRBV6-5|TRBD2
TGTGCCAGCACCCGAAGCGGGAGCGGCTACGAGCAGTACTTC
CASTRSGSGYEQYF
>TRBJ2-5|.|TRBV30|.
TGTGCCTGGAGTGTAAAGGGGGGCTCGGAGACCCAGTACTTC
CAWSVKGGSETQYF
>TRBJ1-1|.|TRBV11-2|.
TGTGCCAGCAGCTTCAAACTCATGAACACTGAAGCTTTCTTT
CASSFKLMNTEAFF
>TRBJ1-1|.|TRBV6-6|TRBD1
TGTGCCAGCAACCCGGGACAGGGGTTTCTGAACACTGAAGCTTTCTTT
CASNPGQGFLNTEAFF
>TRBJ1-1|.|TRBV29-1|.
TGCAGCGTTGAAGATCACTTGAACACTGAAGCTTTCTTT
CSVEDHLNTEAFF
>TRBJ2-1|.|TRBV7-6|TRBD1
TGTGCCAGCAGCCTCGGGTTGACAGGGTGGTTCTTC
CASSLGLTGWFF
>TRBJ2-1|.|TRBV10-3|TRBD1
TGTGCCATCAGCCGGGACAGATACAATGAGCAGTTCTTC
CAISRDRYNEQFF
>TRBJ1-1|.|TRBV4-1|.
TGCGCCAGCAGGGTTCTGGCAGAGAACACTGAAGCTTTCTTT
CASRVLAENTEAFF
>TRBJ2-5|.|TRBV7-3|TRBD1
TGTGCCAGCGGGGCAGGGGGCCAGGGTGTCCAGTACTTC
CASGAGGQGVQYF
>TRBJ2-1|.|TRBV11-2|TRBD2
TGTGCCAGCAGCCCATGGGTGGGAGGGCCAAACAATGAGCAGTTCTTC
CASSPWVGGPNNEQFF
>TRBJ2-1|.|TRBV12-3/TRBV12-4|.
TGTGCCAGCAGTTTATGGGGGAGAGGGGAGCAGTTCTTC
CASSLWGRGEQFF
>TRBJ2-1|once|TRBV3-1/TRBV3-2|TRBD2
TGTGCCAGCAGCCGAGGGGTAGCGGGGGATTTTGGGGGTGAGCAGTTCTTC
CASSRGVAGDFGGEQFF
>TRBJ1-3|.|TRBV9|.
TGTGCCAGCAGCGCTTCTGGAAACACCATATATTTT
CASSASGNTIYF
>TRBJ2-7|.|TRBV27|.
TGTGCCAGCAGTTTAGGGGGGGCGGACGAGCAGTACTTC
CASSLGGADEQYF
>TRBJ2-1|.|TRBV7-9|.
TGTGCCAGCAGCTCCGAGGGTCTCCTTTACAATGAGCAGTTCTTC
CASSSEGLLYNEQFF
>TRBJ2-1|once|TRBV4-1|TRBD2
TGCGCCAGCAGCCAAGATCCTTTGGGACTAGCGACCTACAATGAGCAGTTCTTC
CASSQDPLGLATYNEQFF
>TRBJ2-7|.|TRBV18|.
TGTGCCAGCTCCGTGGGACCAGGGGCCGAGCAGTACTTC
CASSVGPGAEQYF
>TRBJ2-5|.|TRBV27|.
TGTGCCAGCACCCGCCGATGGCGGGGTCAAGAGACCCAGTACTTC
CASTRRWRGQETQYF
>TRBJ2-5|.|TRBV29-1|.
TGCAGCGTTGAAGGTTACGGCGGGACGTACCAAGAGACCCAGTACTTC
CSVEGYGGTYQETQYF
>TRBJ2-2|.|TRBV19|.
TGTGCCAGTAGTATTGCCCCCGGTCAGGGTCGTATCAGGGAGCTGTTTTTT
CASSIAPGQGRIRELFF
>TRBJ2-6|.|TRBV19|TRBD1
TGTGCCAGTAGTATGGGACAGGGGTTTGCTGGGGCCAACGTCCTGACTTTC
CASSMGQGFAGANVLTF
>TRBJ1-5|.|TRBV19|.
TGTGCCAGTAGTATTGATAGGGGCAATCAGCCCCAGCATTTT
CASSIDRGNQPQHF
>TRBJ2-1|.|TRBV6-5|TRBD2
TGTGCCAGCAGTTACCGCGGGGGGGCCTACAATGAGCAGTTCTTC
CASSYRGGAYNEQFF
>TRBJ2-7|few|TRBV15|.
TGTGCCACCAGCAGAGATAGAGGGTCCTACGAGCAGTACTTC
CATSRDRGSYEQYF
>TRBJ1-4|.|TRBV12-5|.
TGTGCTAGTGGTTTGGTAGTCGGGTCCGGTTGGGAAAAACTGTTTTTT
CASGLVVGSGWEKLFF
>TRBJ2-3|.|TRBV7-7|.
TGTGCCAGCAGCTCCGGGGCCCCAGGTACAGATACGCAGTATTTT
CASSSGAPGTDTQYF
>TRBJ2-3|.|TRBV6-5|TRBD2
TGTGCCAGCAGCTTTAGCGGGGGGAGCACAGATACGCAGTATTTT
CASSFSGGSTDTQYF
>TRBJ2-1|.|TRBV18|.
TGTGCCAGCTCACCGAGGACGGCATACAATGAGCAGTTCTTC
CASSPRTAYNEQFF
>TRBJ2-1|.|TRBV24-1|TRBD1
TGTGCCACCAGTGATTTCGGACAGGGGTTTGGGAATGAGCAGTTCTTC
CATSDFGQGFGNEQFF
>TRBJ2-2|.|TRBV27|.
TGTGCCAGCAGTCGGGCCGGGGAGCTGTTTTTT
CASSRAGELFF
>TRBJ2-3|.|TRBV19|.
TGTGCCAGTAGTATAGCCCCCAGGGCGACGGCAGATACGCAGTATTTT
CASSIAPRATADTQYF
>TRBJ2-5|.|TRBV18|.
TGTGCCAGCTCACCAGGGGCTGGAGAAGAGACCCAGTACTTC
CASSPGAGEETQYF
>TRBJ2-7|.|TRBV6-5|.
TGTGCCAGCAGTTACGATCGCTCCTACGAGCAGTACTTC
CASSYDRSYEQYF
>TRBJ2-3|.|TRBV4-3|TRBD2
TGCGCCAGCAGCCAGGGACTAGCGGGGGCGGCGGGTACGCAGTATTTT
CASSQGLAGAAGTQYF
>TRBJ1-4|.|TRBV4-1|TRBD1
TGCGCCAGCAGCCCCCGGACAGGGACTAATGAAAAACTGTTTTTT
CASSPRTGTNEKLFF
>TRBJ2-3|.|TRBV30|.
TGTGCCTGGAGTGAAGATACGCAGTATTTT
CAWSEDTQYF
>TRBJ2-6|once|TRBV6-2/TRBV6-3|TRBD1
TGTGCCAGCAGTTACTCCTTAGGACAGGGCAACCCTGGGGCCAACGTCCTGACTTTC
CASSYSLGQGNPGANVLTF
>TRBJ2-3|.|TRBV29-1|TRBD2
TGCAGCGCAAAGACTAGCGGGAGGAGATCAGATACGCAGTATTTT
CSAKTSGRRSDTQYF